These 8 T cell receptor beta chains were sequenced from one sample in a study of human CD4 T cells and Enterobacteriaceae (dated by TCRdb to about 2020). The library was obtained by the immunoSEQ multiplex PCR assay. TCRdb provides this immuneACCESS table in a form limited to in-frame rearrangements. Some clones are lacking; in checked studies, under half of them reflect an unresolved V gene, and why the rest are absent is not known. For this sample there are fewer than 35,000 clones; about 82% appear just once. Approximately 0.95% of the sample is taken by the ten largest. Memory CD4+ T cells were FACS-sorted on a FACSAria III to over 95% purity as all CD4+ cells other than CD45RA+CCR7+CD95- naive cells. Sequencing was performed on memory CD4+ T cells from blood. Per the publication, the cell subset or site label means: total memory CD4 T cells sorted directly ex vivo, unstimulated. All receptors derive from a human donor in good health.

V usage is TRBV30 and J usage is TRBJ1-2; D is perhaps TRBD1 (5 bases). The CDR3 runs to 12 residues. Trimming stripped 0 bases from V and 7 bases from J, with 9 bases between. Germline V lookup: CDR1 GTSNPN, CDR2 SVGIG (reference sequence). CDR3: CAWSVTQGGYTF. The CDR3 DNA follows: TGTGCCTGGAGTGTTACCCAGGGTGGCTACACCTTC. Drawing the rest from reference TRBV30 and TRBJ1-2, the complete variable domain is SQTIHQWPATLVQPVGSPLSLECTVEGTSNPNLYWYRQAAGRGLQLLFYSVGIGQISSEVPQNLSASRPQDRQFILSSKKLLLSDSGFYLCAWSVTQGGYTFGSGTRLTVV.

The chain joins TRBV7-6 to TRBJ2-3, with 8 bases lining up with TRBD2. Germline CDR1 is SGHVS and CDR2 is FNYEAQ. V gave up 5 bases and J gave up 6 bases; unmatched junction bases: 22. CDR3 size: 19 residues. The CDR3 spells CASSLRAPGLASGSDTQYF. The CDR3 nucleotides are TGTGCCAGCAGCCTTAGGGCCCCCGGACTAGCAAGTGGATCTGATACGCAGTATTTT.

The chain joins TRBV9 to TRBJ2-5, with 9 bases that match TRBD1. V lost 2 bases to trimming and J lost 5 bases; unmatched junction nucleotides: 4. This CDR3 region has 14 residues. CDR1 SGDLS and CDR2 YYNGEE come from the germline V gene. The CDR3 sequence is CASSVPGTGETQYF. The CDR3 bases are TGTGCCAGCAGCGTTCCCGGGACAGGGGAGACCCAGTACTTC.

This chain links TRBV27 with TRBJ2-2, with 9 bases matching TRBD2. Germline V lookup: CDR1 MNHEY, CDR2 SMNVEV (reference sequence). This CDR3 comprises 19 residues. V shed 2 bases, J shed 0 bases, and the junction held 10 bases outside the gene matches. CDR3 DNA sequence: TGTGCCAGCAGTTTAAGGCCAGTCCGACTAGCGGCGAACACCGGGGAGCTGTTTTTT. Its translation is CASSLRPVRLAANTGELFF.

V usage is TRBV6-1 and J usage is TRBJ2-5; D call uncertain. The ends were cut back, 4 bases at V and 2 bases at J, with 17 bases in the middle. CDR3 length: 16 residues. Germline CDR1 reads MNHNS; CDR2 reads SASEGT. The CDR3 DNA reads TGTGCCAGCAGTGCCAACCCGGCCGCGATTCAAGAGACCCAGTACTTC. This encodes CASSANPAAIQETQYF.

The rearrangement joins TRBV30 to TRBJ2-4; TRBD1 matches 8 bases. Per germline, CDR1 GTSNPN and CDR2 SVGIG (reference sequence). CDR3 size: 15 residues. Trimming cost V 2 bases and J 0 bases; bases outside gene matches: 3. CDR3 in DNA: TGTGCCTGGAGTATTGACAGGGGAGCCAAAAACATTCAGTACTTC. It specifies CAWSIDRGAKNIQYF.

The V gene is TRBV11-1, the J gene TRBJ2-1, with 9 bases aligning to TRBD1. CDR1 SGHAT and CDR2 FQDESV come from the germline V gene (reference sequence). The junction had 12 bases not matched to a gene; V was cut back by 0 bases and J by 6 bases. CDR3 size: 18 residues. In DNA, the CDR3 is TGTGCCAGCAGCTTAGCGGCACAGGGGGCTTTTTTCTTCAATGAGCAGTTCTTC. It yields the protein CASSLAAQGAFFFNEQFF.

This chain joins TRBV30 and TRBJ2-5; 11 bases fit TRBD2. J lost 5 bases, V lost 4 bases, and 6 bases had no gene match. The CDR3 has 14 residues. CDR1 is GTSNPN and CDR2 is SVGIG in the germline V gene (reference sequence). The DNA of the CDR3 is TGTGCCTGGAACAAGGGACTAGCGGAGGAGACCCAGTACTTC. It is translated as CAWNKGLAEETQYF.